These 23 T cell receptor beta chains share one sample of origin, sequenced in a study of blood T cells in healthy people across ages. A second PCR, run for roughly 7 to 11 cycles, used a sample-barcoded 5' primer plus a J-beta primer mix. TCRdb recomputed calls from the 5' RACE reads with MiXCR, one row per CDR3 protein. The table has around 1,000,000 distinct CDR3 sequences, under 30% seen once; the top ten hold 0.65% to 0.95%. The same sample was also used in a study of T cells of mothers and their children.

The sample was blood. The receptors originated from a girl aged 2-10 years in good health.

This clonotype was seen only a few times. This chain connects TRBV12-3 or TRBV12-4 to TRBJ2-5; D gene uncertain. Trimming stripped 5 bases from V and 1 base from J, with 20 bases between. This CDR3 is built from 17 residues. CDR3 in DNA: TGTGCCAGCAGTCTTTCTTGGGCCCCGGCAGCCCAAGAGACCCAGTACTTC. Translation: CASSLSWAPAAQETQYF.

The rearrangement links TRBV7-2 to TRBJ2-4; possibly TRBD2 for D (6 bases). The germline V gene encodes CDR1 SGHTA and CDR2 FQGNSA. Trimming removed 5 bases from V and 8 bases from J, with 10 bases in between. The CDR3 is made up of 12 amino acids. The CDR3 is CASSEGLDIQYF. DNA of the CDR3: TGTGCCAGCAGCGAGGGACTCGACATTCAGTACTTC.

Comments on this clonotype: One end of the junction fails to match germline, which may point to a read error. The CDR3: CASSRTTETQCF. CDR3 DNA sequence: TGTGCCAGCAGCCGGACGACGGAGACCCAGTGCTTC. The chain links TRBV6-5 to TRBJ2-5; no clear D gene. Germline V CDR1 and CDR2: MNHEY, SVGAGI. This CDR3 has 12 residues.

This clonotype was recorded a few times. The chain recombines TRBV25-1 with TRBJ2-5; 7 bases map to TRBD1. Germline-derived CDR1 and CDR2 are MGHDK and SYGVNS. The CDR3 is 15 amino acids. With V trimmed by 2 bases and J by 3 bases, 6 bases remained unmatched. DNA of the CDR3: TGTGCCAGCAGTGAACAGGGGGTCAGGGAAGAGACCCAGTACTTC. Translated, it gives CASSEQGVREETQYF. The complete variable domain, with remaining parts taken from reference TRBV25-1 and TRBJ2-5, reads EADIYQTPRYLVIGTGKKITLECSQTMGHDKMYWYQQDPGMELHLIHYSYGVNSTEKGDLSSESTVSRIRTEHFPLTLESARPSHTSQYLCASSEQGVREETQYFGPGTRLLVL.

This clonotype turned up a few times. The CDR3 reads CASSLMDRPNTEAFF. CDR3 DNA: TGTGCCAGCAGCCTCATGGACCGACCGAACACTGAAGCTTTCTTT. The chain carries TRBV13 and TRBJ1-1; D is ambiguous. The CDR3 has 15 amino acids. The V end was cut by 5 bases, the J end by 1 base, with 14 bases between. In germline, CDR1 is PRHDT, CDR2 FYEKMQ (reference sequence).

The chain joins TRBV12-3 or TRBV12-4 to TRBJ1-1, with D perhaps matching TRBD1 (6 bases). CDR3 size: 12 residues. V was cut by 3 bases and J by 6 bases, with 8 bases left in between. CDR3 amino acids: CASSLWGPEAFF. The CDR3 DNA is TGTGCCAGCAGTTTGTGGGGGCCTGAAGCTTTCTTT.

The chain is built from TRBV28 and TRBJ2-5; TRBD2 matches 8 bases. The DNA end is a closer match to TRBJ2-1, so the J assignment may be wrong. CDR3 length: 13 residues. Germline V gives CDR1 MDHEN, CDR2 SYDVKM. CDR3 DNA: TGTGCCAGCAGTCTCCGAAATGGACTAGCGCAGTTCTTC. Protein product: CASSLRNGLAQFF.

The chain couples TRBV20-1 to TRBJ2-7; 10 bases are a match to TRBD1. The germline CDR1 and CDR2 sequences are DFQATT and SNEGSKA (reference sequence). This CDR3 has 14 residues. With 3 bases clipped from V and 5 bases from J, the junction kept 7 bases outside the gene matches. CDR3 protein: CSARGDRGHDEQYF. The DNA for the CDR3 is TGCAGTGCTAGGGGGGACAGGGGACACGACGAGCAGTACTTC.

The rearrangement joins TRBV18 to TRBJ1-6, with D unresolved. Trimming took 4 bases from V and 8 from J, leaving 9 bases between them. CDR3 length equals 13 residues. CDR1 KGHSH and CDR2 LQKENI come from the germline V gene. The CDR3 region is CASSQEMDSPLHF. The CDR3 coding sequence is TGTGCCAGCTCACAAGAGATGGATTCACCCCTCCACTTT.

The chain links TRBV7-9 to TRBJ2-3; TRBD2 is a possible D gene (6 bases). From germline, CDR1 is SEHNR and CDR2 FQNEAQ (reference sequence). With 5 bases removed from V and 2 bases from J, the gap between germline ends came to 17 bases. This CDR3 spans 16 amino acids. This CDR3 reads CASSARRAGSTDTQYF. CDR3 in DNA: TGTGCCAGCAGCGCCAGGCGGGCGGGATCCACAGATACGCAGTATTTT. Together with reference TRBV7-9 and TRBJ2-3, the CDR3 gives the full variable domain: DTGVSQNPRHKITKRGQNVTFRCDPISEHNRLYWYRQTLGQGPEFLTYFQNEAQLEKSRLLSDRFSAERPKGSFSTLEIQRTEQGDSAMYLCASSARRAGSTDTQYFGPGTRLTVL.

The gene calls are TRBV6-1 and TRBJ1-2; 12 positions match TRBD1. This CDR3 contains 18 residues. The germline V gene encodes CDR1 MNHNS and CDR2 SASEGT. With V trimmed by 7 bases and J by 1 base, 13 bases remained unmatched. The CDR3 spells CASTGTGGVQLINYGYTF. CDR3 sequence (DNA): TGTGCCAGCACCGGGACAGGGGGCGTACAACTGATTAACTATGGCTACACCTTC.

With respect to this clonotype: The junction departs from the called germline gene at one end, perhaps through a read error. This rearrangement joins TRBV12-5 to TRBJ2-5; a weak D match, TRBD2 (5 bases). Per the germline V gene, CDR1 is LGHNT and CDR2 is FRNRAP. The CDR3 is 13 residues long. The CDR3 sequence: CTSGPESQETQYF. As DNA, the CDR3 is TGTACTAGTGGGCCTGAGTCTCAAGAGACCCAGTACTTC. Looking up the rest from reference TRBV12-5 and TRBJ2-5 gives the full variable domain: DARVTQTPRHKVTEMGQEVTMRCQPILGHNTVFWYRQTMMQGLELLAYFRNRAPLDDSGMPKDRFSAEMPDATLATLKIQPSEPRDSAVYFCTSGPESQETQYFGPGTRLLVL.

This sequence joins TRBV6-1 and TRBJ2-3, with D unresolved. Matching the DNA end better, TRBJ1-5 makes the J call doubtful. Germline V CDR1 and CDR2: MNHNS, SASEGT. The CDR3 has 15 amino acids. For the CDR3, the DNA is TGTGCCAGCAAGACGCCGGGTCTTTCCACAGATACGCAGCATTTT. Protein: CASKTPGLSTDTQHF.

The chain joins TRBV5-4 to TRBJ2-1, with 10 positions matching TRBD2. Germline V gene lookup returns CDR1 SGHNT and CDR2 YYREEE (reference sequence). Losses at the gene ends were 1 base for V and 7 bases for J; bases not matched to a gene: 5. The CDR3 loop spans 15 amino acids. The CDR3 bases are TGTGCCAGCAGCTTGTCTAGCGGGAGATTTAATGAGCAGTTCTTC. Translated: CASSLSSGRFNEQFF.

In this sample, this clonotype turned up a few times. The chain uses TRBV5-1 and TRBJ1-2; 8 bases map to TRBD1. The trim removed 2 bases at V and 2 bases at J, leaving 11 bases unmatched. The V gene's germline CDR1 is SGHRS and CDR2 YFSETQ. The CDR3 covers 17 residues. This chain's CDR3 is CASSFRGGTGQNYGYTF. CDR3 nucleotide sequence: TGCGCCAGCAGCTTTCGAGGCGGGACAGGACAAAACTATGGCTACACCTTC.

V usage is TRBV7-2 and J usage is TRBJ2-3; the D call may be TRBD1 or TRBD2 (6 bases each). Trimming shortened V by 1 base and J by 5 bases, and 16 bases separated the two germline ends. The CDR3 runs to 16 residues. The germline CDR1 and CDR2 sequences are SGHTA and FQGNSA. The CDR3 here is CASSLVLGGAEDTQYF. In nucleotides, the CDR3 is TGTGCCAGCAGCTTAGTTTTGGGGGGCGCCGAAGATACGCAGTATTTT.

This clonotype was counted only a few times. This chain connects TRBV3-1 to TRBJ2-5; D possibly corresponds to TRBD2 (5 bases). The DNA end favors TRBJ2-7, so the J call may be wrong. Looked up from germline, CDR1 is LGHDT and CDR2 is YNNKEL (reference sequence). CDR3 length: 14 residues. The CDR3 region is CASSPSGETYEQYF. CDR3 DNA sequence: TGTGCCAGCAGCCCGAGTGGGGAGACCTACGAGCAGTACTTC.

The chain joins TRBV7-9 to TRBJ2-7; D remains unclear. The J call could be wrong; TRBJ2-5 is a better fit for the DNA end. This CDR3 region has 13 residues. CDR1 SEHNR and CDR2 FQNEAQ come from the germline V gene (reference sequence). CDR3 amino acids: CASSTTIKETQYF. The CDR3 DNA follows: TGTGCCAGCAGCACGACCATTAAAGAGACCCAGTACTTC.

This clonotype was seen a few times. The CDR3 region is CASSRGGLNGYTF. CDR3 DNA: TGTGCCAGTAGTCGCGGGGGGCTAAATGGCTACACCTTC. V is TRBV19 and J is TRBJ1-2; TRBD1 is a possible D gene (6 bases). CDR3 size: 13 residues. Per the germline V gene, CDR1 is LNHDA and CDR2 is SQIVND (reference sequence). Trimming pared 5 bases from V and 6 bases from J, leaving 13 bases between. The whole variable domain, remainder taken from reference TRBV19 and TRBJ1-2, is DGGITQSPKYLFRKEGQNVTLSCEQNLNHDAMYWYRQDPGQGLRLIYYSQIVNDFQKGDIAEGYSVSREKKESFPLTVTSAQKNPTAFYLCASSRGGLNGYTFGSGTRLTVV.

The chain combines TRBV7-9 with TRBJ2-7, with TRBD1 identical over 8 bases. This CDR3 has 16 amino acids. Losses at the gene ends were 1 base for V and 2 bases for J; bases not matched to a gene: 7. Looked up from germline, CDR1 is SEHNR and CDR2 is FQNEAQ (reference sequence). The CDR3 is CASSLVGGGQAYEQYF. In DNA, the CDR3 is TGTGCCAGCAGCTTAGTAGGAGGGGGACAGGCCTACGAGCAGTACTTC.

This clonotype appeared many times. The rearrangement links TRBV13 to TRBJ2-5, with 9 bases fitting TRBD2. Losses at the gene ends were 5 bases for V and 5 bases for J; bases not matched to a gene: 9. The CDR3 extends over 15 amino acids. Germline V lookup: CDR1 PRHDT, CDR2 FYEKMQ (reference sequence). The CDR3 region is CASSVLAGLQETQYF. CDR3 nucleotide sequence: TGTGCCAGCAGCGTCCTAGCGGGACTTCAGGAGACCCAGTACTTC.

In its sample, this clonotype was seen many times. The rearrangement uses TRBV29-1 and TRBJ2-5; tentative D call: TRBD1 (5 bases). This CDR3 region has 12 residues. Per the germline V gene, CDR1 is SQVTM and CDR2 is ANQGSEA. V lost 7 bases to trimming and J lost 3 bases, with 12 bases between them. The CDR3 region is CSATLGEETQYF. DNA for the CDR3: TGCAGCGCTACCCTAGGGGAAGAGACCCAGTACTTC. The full variable domain, with the rest looked up from reference TRBV29-1 and TRBJ2-5, is SAVISQKPSRDICQRGTSLTIQCQVDSQVTMMFWYRQQPGQSLTLIATANQGSEATYESGFVIDKFPISRPNLTFSTLTVSNMSPEDSSIYLCSATLGEETQYFGPGTRLLVL.

The V and J genes are TRBV10-3 and TRBJ1-1; D unclear. CDR3 size: 13 residues. Trimming cost V 6 bases and J 0 bases, with 8 bases left between them. Germline CDR1 is ENHRY and CDR2 is SYGVKD. The CDR3 region is CAIRVGMNTEAFF. The CDR3, as DNA: TGTGCCATCAGGGTAGGTATGAACACTGAAGCTTTCTTT.